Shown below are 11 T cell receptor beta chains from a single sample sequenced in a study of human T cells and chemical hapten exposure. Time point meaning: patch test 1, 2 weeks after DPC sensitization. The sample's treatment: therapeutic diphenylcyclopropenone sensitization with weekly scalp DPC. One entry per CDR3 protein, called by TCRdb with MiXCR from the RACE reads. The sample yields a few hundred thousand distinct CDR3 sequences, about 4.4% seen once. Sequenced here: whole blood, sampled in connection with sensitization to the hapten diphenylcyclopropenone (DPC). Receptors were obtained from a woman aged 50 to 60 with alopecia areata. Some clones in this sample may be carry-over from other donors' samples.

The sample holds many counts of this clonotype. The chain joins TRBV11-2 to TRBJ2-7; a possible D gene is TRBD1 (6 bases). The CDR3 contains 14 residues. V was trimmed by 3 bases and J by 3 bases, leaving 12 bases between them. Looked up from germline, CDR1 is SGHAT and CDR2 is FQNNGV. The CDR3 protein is CASSLGTLYYEQYF. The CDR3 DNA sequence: TGTGCCAGCAGCTTGGGGACACTCTACTACGAGCAGTACTTC.

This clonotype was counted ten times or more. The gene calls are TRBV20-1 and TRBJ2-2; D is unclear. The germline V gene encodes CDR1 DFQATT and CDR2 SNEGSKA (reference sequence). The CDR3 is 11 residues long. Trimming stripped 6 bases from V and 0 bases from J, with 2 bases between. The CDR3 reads CSATNTGELFF. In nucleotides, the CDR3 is TGCAGTGCAACGAACACCGGGGAGCTGTTTTTT.

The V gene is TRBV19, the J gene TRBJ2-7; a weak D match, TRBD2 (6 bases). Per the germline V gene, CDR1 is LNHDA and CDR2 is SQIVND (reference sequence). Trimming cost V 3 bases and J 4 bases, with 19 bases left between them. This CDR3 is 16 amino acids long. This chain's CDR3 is CASSIASGGNGYEQYF. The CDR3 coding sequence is TGTGCCAGTAGTATCGCGTCGGGCGGGAACGGTTACGAGCAGTACTTC.

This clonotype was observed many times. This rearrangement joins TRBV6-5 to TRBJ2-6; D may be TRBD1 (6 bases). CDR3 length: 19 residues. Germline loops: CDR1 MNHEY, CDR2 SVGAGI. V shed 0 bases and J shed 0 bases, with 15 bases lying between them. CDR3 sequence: CASSYSLGADSSGANVLTF. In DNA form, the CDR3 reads TGTGCCAGCAGTTACTCCTTGGGGGCGGACTCCTCTGGGGCCAACGTCCTGACTTTC.

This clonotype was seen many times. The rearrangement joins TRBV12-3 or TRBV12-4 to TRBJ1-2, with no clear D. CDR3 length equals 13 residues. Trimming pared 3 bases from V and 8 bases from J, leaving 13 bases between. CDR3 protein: CASSFKVLGGYTF. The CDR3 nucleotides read TGTGCCAGCAGTTTCAAGGTGCTTGGCGGCTACACCTTC.

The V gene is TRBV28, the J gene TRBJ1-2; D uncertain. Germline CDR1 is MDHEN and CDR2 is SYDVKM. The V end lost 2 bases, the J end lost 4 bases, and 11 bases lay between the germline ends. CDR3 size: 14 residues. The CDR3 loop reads CASSLGSTSYGYTF. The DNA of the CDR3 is TGTGCCAGCAGTTTAGGATCCACCAGCTATGGCTACACCTTC.

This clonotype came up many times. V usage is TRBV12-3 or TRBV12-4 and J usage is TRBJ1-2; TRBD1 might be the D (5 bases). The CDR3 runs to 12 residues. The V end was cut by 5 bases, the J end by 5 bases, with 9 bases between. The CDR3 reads CASSPPGYGYTF. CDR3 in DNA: TGTGCCAGCAGTCCCCCAGGGTATGGCTACACCTTC.

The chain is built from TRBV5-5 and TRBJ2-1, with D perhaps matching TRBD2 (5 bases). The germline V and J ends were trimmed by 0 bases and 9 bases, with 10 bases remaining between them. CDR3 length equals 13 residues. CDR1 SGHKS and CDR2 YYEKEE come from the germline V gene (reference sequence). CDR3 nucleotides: TGTGCCAGCAGCTTGGTTGTCCGGGGTGAGCAGTTCTTC. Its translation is CASSLVVRGEQFF.

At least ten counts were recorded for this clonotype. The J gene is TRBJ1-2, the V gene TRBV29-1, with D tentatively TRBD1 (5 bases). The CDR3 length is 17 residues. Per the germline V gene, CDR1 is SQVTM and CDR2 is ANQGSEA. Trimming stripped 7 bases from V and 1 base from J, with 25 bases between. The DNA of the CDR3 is TGCAGCGCCCTCGTCGGGGTGACAGCTCTCGTTAACTATGGCTACACCTTC. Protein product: CSALVGVTALVNYGYTF.

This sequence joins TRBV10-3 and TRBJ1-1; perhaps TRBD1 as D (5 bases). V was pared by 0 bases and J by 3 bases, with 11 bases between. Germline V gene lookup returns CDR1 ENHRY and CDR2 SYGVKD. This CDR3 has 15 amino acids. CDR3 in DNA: TGTGCCATCAGTGAGTCACCAGGGTCGGACACTGAAGCTTTCTTT. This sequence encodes CAISESPGSDTEAFF.

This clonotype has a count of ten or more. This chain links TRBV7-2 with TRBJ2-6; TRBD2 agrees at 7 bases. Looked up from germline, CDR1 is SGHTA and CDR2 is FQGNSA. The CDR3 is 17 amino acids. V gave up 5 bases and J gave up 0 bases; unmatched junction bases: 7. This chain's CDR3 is CASSTGRVGSGANVLTF. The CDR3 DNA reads TGTGCCAGCAGCACGGGGAGGGTCGGCTCTGGGGCCAACGTCCTGACTTTC.